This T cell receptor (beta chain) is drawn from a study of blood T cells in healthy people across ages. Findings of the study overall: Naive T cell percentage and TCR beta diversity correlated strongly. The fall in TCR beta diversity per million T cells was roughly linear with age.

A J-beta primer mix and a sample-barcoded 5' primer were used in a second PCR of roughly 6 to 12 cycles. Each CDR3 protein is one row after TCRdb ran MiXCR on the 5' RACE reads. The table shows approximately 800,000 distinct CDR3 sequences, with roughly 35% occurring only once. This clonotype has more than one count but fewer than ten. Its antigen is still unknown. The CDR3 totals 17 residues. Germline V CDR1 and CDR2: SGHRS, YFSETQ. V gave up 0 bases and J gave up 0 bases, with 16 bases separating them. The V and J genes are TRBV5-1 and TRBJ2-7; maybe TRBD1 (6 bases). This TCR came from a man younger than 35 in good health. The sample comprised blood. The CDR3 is CASSLASGGAVSYEQYF. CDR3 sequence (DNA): TGCGCCAGCAGCTTGGCCTCTGGGGGCGCCGTCTCCTACGAGCAGTACTTC.